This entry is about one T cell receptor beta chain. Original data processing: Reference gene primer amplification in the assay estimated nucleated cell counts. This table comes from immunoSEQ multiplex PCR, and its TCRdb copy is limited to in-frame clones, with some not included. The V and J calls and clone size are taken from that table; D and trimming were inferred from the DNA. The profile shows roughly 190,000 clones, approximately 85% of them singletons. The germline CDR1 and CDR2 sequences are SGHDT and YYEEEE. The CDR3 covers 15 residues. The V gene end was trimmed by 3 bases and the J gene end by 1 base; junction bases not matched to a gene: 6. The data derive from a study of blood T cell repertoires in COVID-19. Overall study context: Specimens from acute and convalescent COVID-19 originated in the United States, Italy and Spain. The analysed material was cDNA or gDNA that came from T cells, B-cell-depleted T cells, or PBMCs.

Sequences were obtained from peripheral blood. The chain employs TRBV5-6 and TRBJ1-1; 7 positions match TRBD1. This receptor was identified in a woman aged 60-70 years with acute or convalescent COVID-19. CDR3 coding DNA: TGTGCCAGCAGCTCTGGAGGGGGCGCGAACACTGAAGCTTTCTTT. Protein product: CASSSGGGANTEAFF.